The 30 T cell receptor beta chains reported below all come from one sample, sequenced in a study of Ad26.COV2.S vaccination and SARS-CoV-2 variants. The treatment here: around 19 received Ad26.COV2.S at low or high dose, single or two shots; roughly 5 received placebo; per-sample allocation not given. At day 63 after the first vaccine or placebo injection, samples were drawn. The table came from immunoSEQ multiplex PCR; TCRdb's copy has only in-frame clones and leaves some out. The repertoire holds about 320,000 clones, around 83% seen once, with 1.5% to 2.5% in the top ten. The specimen comprised peripheral blood, sampled in a trial of Ad26.COV2.S vaccine versus placebo. Receptor source: a person between 18 and 65 years old who received the Ad26.COV2.S COVID-19 vaccine or a placebo.

The rearrangement links TRBV6-5 to TRBJ2-2; 9 nucleotides line up with TRBD1. The CDR3 contains 14 residues. The V gene's germline CDR1 is MNHEY and CDR2 SVGAGI. After removal of 6 bases from V and 6 bases from J, the junction contained 5 bases not matched to a gene. As DNA, the CDR3 is TGTGCCAGCAGATACAGGGGGCGAGCCGGGGAGCTGTTTTTT. Its protein is CASRYRGRAGELFF.

This clone occurred a few times. The chain carries TRBV18 and TRBJ2-7, with 8 bases lining up with TRBD1. The germline CDR1 and CDR2 sequences are KGHSH and LQKENI. J lost 2 bases, V lost 11 bases, and 8 bases had no gene match. The CDR3 consists of 13 residues. Written as DNA, the CDR3 is TGTGCCGGCGGAACAGGGGGAACCTACGAGCAGTACTTC. Its protein is CAGGTGGTYEQYF.

The chain recombines TRBV4-3 with TRBJ2-1; D is uncertain. The CDR3 runs 15 residues. The V end lost 0 bases, the J end lost 7 bases, and 13 bases lay between the germline ends. Germline V gene sequence: CDR1 LGHNA, CDR2 YSLEER. In nucleotides, the CDR3 is TGCGCCAGCAGCCAAGACCCCCTGTCCCGAAATGAGCAGTTCTTC. Encoded protein: CASSQDPLSRNEQFF.

V gene TRBV5-1 combines with J gene TRBJ2-1; D is perhaps TRBD1 (6 bases). The germline gives CDR1 SGHRS, CDR2 YFSETQ. V was clipped by 6 bases and J by 0 bases, with 13 bases between them. CDR3 length equals 15 residues. The CDR3 here is CASNPTGPSYNEQFF. Here the CDR3 DNA reads TGCGCCAGCAACCCAACAGGGCCCTCCTACAATGAGCAGTTCTTC.

The chain is built from TRBV5-8 and TRBJ1-2; D may be TRBD1 (5 bases). This CDR3 comprises 13 residues. Trimming shortened V by 0 bases and J by 3 bases, and 6 bases separated the two germline ends. Germline V gene data show CDR1 as SGHTS and CDR2 as YDEGEE. This CDR3 is CASSLARDYGYTF. For the CDR3, the DNA is TGTGCCAGCAGCTTGGCCAGGGACTATGGCTACACCTTC. The entire variable domain, with the rest obtained from reference TRBV5-8 and TRBJ1-2, is as follows: EAGVTQSPTHLIKTRGQQATLRCSPISGHTSVYWYQQALGLGLQFLLWYDEGEERNRGNFPPRFSGRQFPNYSSELNVNALELEDSALYLCASSLARDYGYTFGSGTRLTVV.

The V call is TRBV5-6, the J call TRBJ2-2; D remains unclear. The V gene's germline CDR1 is SGHDT and CDR2 YYEEEE. Trimming pared 0 bases from V and 3 bases from J, leaving 6 bases between. CDR3 length equals 14 residues. In nucleotides, the CDR3 is TGTGCCAGCAGCTTGGACACCTACACCGGGGAGCTGTTTTTT. Protein: CASSLDTYTGELFF.

The chain carries TRBV9 and TRBJ1-4, with D tentatively TRBD1 (5 bases). This CDR3 spans 15 amino acids. The V and J ends lost 2 bases and 2 bases respectively, with 10 bases between them. Germline CDR1 and CDR2: SGDLS and YYNGEE. The CDR3 region has the DNA TGTGCCAGCAGCGTGAGGGGCGGCACTAATGAAAAACTGTTTTTT. As protein: CASSVRGGTNEKLFF.

This chain connects TRBV30 to TRBJ2-3; TRBD2 aligns across 8 bases. CDR3 length: 15 residues. The V gene end was trimmed by 2 bases and the J gene end by 4 bases; junction bases not matched to a gene: 8. Germline V CDR1 and CDR2: GTSNPN, SVGIG (reference sequence). The CDR3 DNA is TGTGCCTGGAGTACACAGCGGGGGACATCAGATACGCAGTATTTT. The encoded protein is CAWSTQRGTSDTQYF.

In this sample, this clone turned up a few times. This sequence joins TRBV7-2 and TRBJ2-1; D is perhaps TRBD2 (7 bases). Germline V gene sequence: CDR1 SGHTA, CDR2 FQGNSA. V was pared by 3 bases and J by 7 bases, with 16 bases between. This CDR3 region has 15 residues. Here the CDR3 reads CASSFSPGGQNEQFF. The CDR3 nucleotides are TGTGCCAGCAGCTTCTCCCCCGGGGGGCAGAATGAGCAGTTCTTC.

The rearrangement links TRBV10-3 to TRBJ1-2; D unclear. CDR3 length equals 13 residues. Germline V gene sequence: CDR1 ENHRY, CDR2 SYGVKD. V was cut by 6 bases and J by 3 bases, with 11 bases left in between. The CDR3 is CAISLDRYYGYTF. The CDR3, as DNA: TGTGCCATCAGCCTAGACCGATACTATGGCTACACCTTC.

This clone was seen just once. The chain joins TRBV5-4 to TRBJ2-2, with D possibly TRBD2 on 5 matching bases. Trimming stripped 0 bases from V and 0 bases from J, with 9 bases between. The V gene's germline CDR1 is SGHNT and CDR2 YYREEE (reference sequence). CDR3 length: 16 amino acids. The CDR3 DNA reads TGTGCCAGCAGCTTGGATGTGGGAGCGAACACCGGGGAGCTGTTTTTT. Translation: CASSLDVGANTGELFF.

The chain recombines TRBV3-1 (or the pseudogene TRBV3-2) with TRBJ2-1, with 7 bases lining up with TRBD2. Germline V gives CDR1 LGHDT, CDR2 YNNKEL (reference sequence). V gave up 1 base and J gave up 9 bases; unmatched junction bases: 9. The CDR3 is 15 residues long. CDR3 sequence (DNA): TGTGCCAGCAGCCAAGGAGGACTAGAAGTTGGTGAGCAGTTCTTC. It specifies CASSQGGLEVGEQFF.

V and J are TRBV4-2 and TRBJ1-3; TRBD1 matches 9 bases. CDR3 size: 17 residues. V shed 0 bases, J shed 4 bases, and the junction held 7 bases outside the gene matches. Per the germline V gene, CDR1 is LGHNA and CDR2 is YNFKEQ. The chain's CDR3 is CASSQEGTGGSGNTIYF. The CDR3 region has the DNA TGTGCCAGCAGCCAAGAAGGAACAGGGGGCTCCGGAAACACCATATATTTT.

V gene TRBV7-2 combines with J gene TRBJ1-5; maybe TRBD1 (6 bases). Trimming left V 3 bases short and J 8 bases short, with 14 bases between. The germline CDR1 and CDR2 sequences are SGHTA and FQGNSA. CDR3 length: 14 residues. CDR3 sequence (DNA): TGTGCCAGCAGCTTGAGTGTAGGGGGGAAGCCCCAGCATTTT. Translating gives CASSLSVGGKPQHF.

This clone was recorded only once. This chain joins TRBV7-3 and TRBJ2-6; D remains unclear. V shed 5 bases and J shed 4 bases, with 15 bases lying between them. Germline CDR1 SGHTA, CDR2 FQGTGA. The CDR3 is 16 residues long. In DNA, the CDR3 is TGTGCCAGCAGCGATATAGGTGGGGTCGGGGCCAACGTCCTGACTTTC. This sequence encodes CASSDIGGVGANVLTF.

The chain is built from TRBV11-2 and TRBJ1-2; no definite D call. This CDR3 is 14 amino acids long. Germline V CDR1 and CDR2: SGHAT, FQNNGV. Trimming took off 5 bases at V and 3 bases at J, with 13 bases between the two ends. The CDR3 is CASSPRRSDYGYTF. In DNA, the CDR3 is TGTGCCAGCAGCCCTAGAAGGTCCGACTATGGCTACACCTTC.

This clone has just a few counts. This chain uses TRBV6-2 or TRBV6-3 with TRBJ1-4, with 8 nucleotides matching TRBD1. The germline gives CDR1 MNHEY, CDR2 SVGEGT. The length of the CDR3 is 14 residues. J was trimmed by 5 bases and V by 6 bases; bases with no gene match: 5. Here the CDR3 reads CASSTGQENEKLFF. For the CDR3, the DNA is TGTGCCAGCAGCACGGGACAGGAGAATGAAAAACTGTTTTTT.

The chain couples TRBV19 to TRBJ2-1; 16 bases fit TRBD2. Germline lookup yields CDR1 LNHDA and CDR2 SQIVND (reference sequence). With 6 bases clipped from V and 4 bases from J, the junction kept 3 bases outside the gene matches. The CDR3 runs to 16 residues. The CDR3 reads CASRKGLAGGYNEQFF. In DNA form, the CDR3 reads TGTGCCAGTAGGAAGGGACTAGCGGGGGGGTACAATGAGCAGTTCTTC.

The CDR3 coding sequence is TGTGCCAGCAGTGAGCGGGCAGGGGCCATCTACGAGCAGTACTTC. It specifies CASSERAGAIYEQYF. The chain uses TRBV2 and TRBJ2-7; weak D call: TRBD1 (6 bases). V was clipped by 3 bases and J by 3 bases, with 15 bases between them. The CDR3 has 15 residues. Germline V gives CDR1 SNHLY, CDR2 FYNNEI.

The chain uses TRBV5-1 and TRBJ2-1; 10 nucleotides match TRBD1. V was clipped by 4 bases and J by 9 bases; unmatched bases: 10. The CDR3 has 15 residues. Germline CDR1 and CDR2: SGHRS and YFSETQ. The CDR3 nucleotides are TGCGCCAGCAGCCATGGACAGGGGGGATTGGGTGAGCAGTTCTTC. Protein product: CASSHGQGGLGEQFF. Filled out from reference TRBV5-1 and TRBJ2-1, the complete variable domain reads KAGVTQTPRYLIKTRGQQVTLSCSPISGHRSVSWYQQTPGQGLQFLFEYFSETQRNKGNFPGRFSGRQFSNSRSEMNVSTLELGDSALYLCASSHGQGGLGEQFFGPGTRLTVL.

The chain recombines TRBV27 with TRBJ1-6; 7 nucleotides align to TRBD1. The V and J ends lost 5 bases and 3 bases, in that order; junction bases with no gene match: 10. Germline lookup yields CDR1 MNHEY and CDR2 SMNVEV (reference sequence). The CDR3 has 17 amino acids. CDR3 region: CASSPDRAPNYNSPLHF. The CDR3 DNA is TGTGCCAGCAGTCCAGACAGGGCACCAAACTATAATTCACCCCTCCACTTT.

The chain employs TRBV2 and TRBJ1-5, with 7 bases aligning to TRBD1. The V segment lost 4 bases and the J segment 0 bases; nucleotides outside the gene matches: 3. The CDR3 consists of 15 residues. Per the germline V gene, CDR1 is SNHLY and CDR2 is FYNNEI. In nucleotides, the CDR3 is TGTGCCAGCAGTGCCGGGACAGTTAGCAATCAGCCCCAGCATTTT. Its translation: CASSAGTVSNQPQHF.

The chain uses TRBV6-6 and TRBJ2-5; 7 bases map to TRBD1. In germline, CDR1 is MNHNY, CDR2 SVGAGI (reference sequence). Losses at the gene ends were 5 bases for V and 3 bases for J; bases not matched to a gene: 3. The CDR3 contains 13 residues. CDR3 sequence reads: CASSRDREETQYF. The DNA for the CDR3 is TGTGCCAGCAGTCGAGACAGGGAAGAGACCCAGTACTTC.

The CDR3: CSVASWGGLEQFF. CDR3 DNA: TGCAGCGTTGCTTCTTGGGGGGGCCTTGAGCAGTTCTTC. This sequence joins TRBV29-1 and TRBJ2-1; a weak D match, TRBD2 (7 bases). CDR3 size: 13 residues. Deletions cut 4 bases from V and 9 bases from J, with 16 bases between. Per the germline V gene, CDR1 is SQVTM and CDR2 is ANQGSEA.

This clone appeared a single time. The gene calls are TRBV18 and TRBJ1-1, with 7 bases lining up with TRBD1. With 3 bases clipped from V and 7 bases from J, the junction kept 14 bases outside the gene matches. Germline loops: CDR1 KGHSH, CDR2 LQKENI. This CDR3 contains 16 residues. CDR3 nucleotides: TGTGCCAGCTCACCCGGCTCCTATGGAGGGGGCAATGAAGCTTTCTTT. It is translated as CASSPGSYGGGNEAFF.

The rearrangement links TRBV19 to TRBJ2-7, with 7 positions matching TRBD1. The CDR3 is 13 residues long. Germline values: CDR1 LNHDA, CDR2 SQIVND (reference sequence). The ends lost 4 bases at V and 10 bases at J; junction bases unmatched: 10. The chain's CDR3 is CASSTRGDRAQYF. The CDR3 nucleotides read TGTGCCAGTAGTACCCGAGGAGACAGGGCTCAGTACTTC.

The chain carries TRBV3-1 (or the pseudogene TRBV3-2) and TRBJ1-3; D perhaps matches TRBD1 (5 bases). The CDR3 totals 17 residues. With 4 bases removed from V and 0 bases from J, the gap between germline ends came to 16 bases. Looked up from germline, CDR1 is LGHDT and CDR2 is YNNKEL (reference sequence). CDR3 nucleotide sequence: TGTGCCAGCAGCCGACGAGAGGCAGGGACCTCTGGAAACACCATATATTTT. Protein sequence: CASSRREAGTSGNTIYF.

The V gene is TRBV19, the J gene TRBJ1-2; weak D call: TRBD1 (6 bases). The germline V gene encodes CDR1 LNHDA and CDR2 SQIVND (reference sequence). V gave up 3 bases and J gave up 2 bases, with 10 bases separating them. The CDR3 extends over 14 amino acids. In DNA, the CDR3 is TGTGCCAGTAGTATGGGCACAGGGAACTATGGCTACACCTTC. Amino acid sequence: CASSMGTGNYGYTF.

This clone came up many times. This sample includes further DNA sequences coding for the same CDR3. The genes are TRBV2 and TRBJ2-2; possibly TRBD2 for D (5 bases). V shed 3 bases and J shed 7 bases, with 9 bases lying between them. Germline loops: CDR1 SNHLY, CDR2 FYNNEI. The CDR3 runs to 13 residues. CDR3 sequence: CASSDWGVGELFF. The CDR3 DNA sequence: TGTGCCAGCAGTGATTGGGGAGTCGGGGAGCTGTTTTTT.

The V call is TRBV4-2, the J call TRBJ2-7, with 7 bases matching TRBD1. The germline V gene has CDR1 LGHNA and CDR2 YNFKEQ. The ends lost 3 bases at V and 2 bases at J; junction bases unmatched: 10. There are 16 residues in the CDR3. The CDR3 sequence is CASSQIQGPTPYEQYF. CDR3 nucleotide sequence: TGTGCCAGCAGCCAGATACAGGGGCCTACTCCCTACGAGCAGTACTTC.